This entry features one T cell receptor beta chain sequence. The assay was immunoSEQ multiplex PCR, and TCRdb's table has in-frame clones only and misses some. The sample includes approximately 160,000 clones, roughly 81% of them seen just once. The trim removed 6 bases at V and 7 bases at J, leaving 6 bases unmatched. Germline values: CDR1 GTSNPN, CDR2 SVGIG (reference sequence). CDR3 length: 13 amino acids. The sample is drawn from a study of blood T cell repertoires in COVID-19. Overall study: The cDNA or gDNA used as material had been derived from T cells, B-cell-depleted T cells, or PBMCs.

This receptor was taken from a middle-aged man who had recovered from COVID-19. This chain uses TRBV30 with TRBJ2-1; 10 positions agree with TRBD2. Material for sequencing was peripheral blood. CDR3 amino acids: CACFSGGANEQFF. The CDR3 DNA sequence: TGTGCCTGTTTCAGCGGGGGGGCAAATGAGCAGTTCTTC.